What follows are 5 T cell receptor beta chains derived from one specimen sequenced in a study of tumor and adjacent non-tumor tissue in lung cancer. The library came from three nested PCR rounds adapted from ARM-PCR protocols. TCRdb fed the multiplex PCR reads into MiXCR, producing one record per CDR3 protein. The profile covers tens of thousands of distinct CDR3 sequences, with around 71% appearing a single time and about a sixth taken by the ten largest. The template was RNA from unsorted bulk tissue. The sequenced material came from lung tumor tissue. The source is a man aged 60 to 69 with non-small cell lung cancer.

About this clonotype itself: Mismatch with germline at one junction end may stem from a read error. The genes are TRBV11-3 and TRBJ2-7; 7 bases line up with TRBD2. The germline CDR1 and CDR2 sequences are SGHNT and YENEEA. CDR3 size: 14 residues. The CDR3: CASSLEGREYVRYF. CDR3 nucleotides: TGTGCCAGCAGCCTAGAGGGGCGGGAGTATGTGCGGTACTTC.

About this clonotype itself: A junction end diverges from the germline sequence, so it may reflect a read error. The chain is built from TRBV4-1 and TRBJ1-5; D gene ambiguous. The germline V gene encodes CDR1 MGHRA and CDR2 YSYEKL. The CDR3 has 15 residues. CDR3 sequence: CASSQDAGSNQRQHF. CDR3 coding DNA: TGCGCCAGCAGCCAAGACGCTGGAAGCAATCAGCGCCAGCATTTT.

With respect to this clonotype: The CDR3 ends on some other residue instead of the conserved phenylalanine or tryptophan, so this is likely a read error. The rearrangement joins TRBV5-6 to TRBJ2-5; tentatively, D is TRBD2 (5 bases). Germline CDR1 and CDR2: SGHDT and YYEEEE. The CDR3 runs to 16 residues. The CDR3 bases are TGTGCTAGCAGCTTGGCCGGAGGTTTCGGGCAAGAGACCCAGTACATC. Protein sequence: CASSLAGGFGQETQYI.

The chain combines TRBV29-1 with TRBJ2-5; D may match TRBD1 or TRBD2 (5 bases each). V was trimmed by 3 bases and J by 5 bases, leaving 10 bases between them. Germline V gives CDR1 SQVTM, CDR2 ANQGSEA. This CDR3 contains 12 residues. Here the CDR3 reads CSVEYGAETQYF. In nucleotides, the CDR3 is TGCAGCGTTGAGTACGGGGCGGAGACCCAGTACTTC.

Worth noting for this clonotype: The junction does not match germline at one end; this may be a read error. The rearrangement links TRBV7-9 to TRBJ2-7; D may be TRBD1 (5 bases). Germline V lookup: CDR1 SEHNR, CDR2 FQNEAQ (reference sequence). The CDR3 runs 15 residues. CDR3 nucleotide sequence: TGTGTCAGCAGCCTAGGGGCAGTGCAACCCGACGAGCAGTACTTC. It codes for CVSSLGAVQPDEQYF.